The next 32 T cell receptor beta chains were all read from a single sample in a study of cytomegalovirus exposure and HLA in healthy donors. 13 Jbeta primers and 60 Vbeta primers were used for the PCR. Method: immunoSEQ multiplex PCR; TCRdb's copy keeps in-frame clones and lacks some. The sample holds approximately 200,000 clones; approximately 80% are singletons and the top ten take around 1.9%. The sample comprised PBMCs. Receptor source: a woman between 18 and 30 years old in good health and CMV-seropositive.

The chain combines TRBV7-9 with TRBJ2-5, with D possibly being TRBD1 (6 bases). The CDR3 is 14 amino acids. The V gene's germline CDR1 is SEHNR and CDR2 FQNEAQ (reference sequence). V shed 5 bases and J shed 5 bases, with 15 bases lying between them. As DNA, the CDR3 is TGTGCCAGCAGCCAAAGCGACAGGCGGGAGACCCAGTACTTC. It yields the protein CASSQSDRRETQYF.

In DNA, the CDR3 is TGTGCCAGCAGCTTGGACCTGAGGAGATTCCCCCTCTCTGGAAACACCATATATTTT. Translation: CASSLDLRRFPLSGNTIYF. The rearrangement uses TRBV5-6 and TRBJ1-3, with no clear D. Trimming pared 0 bases from V and 0 bases from J, leaving 19 bases between. The CDR3 runs 19 residues. Germline V gives CDR1 SGHDT, CDR2 YYEEEE.

This sequence joins TRBV19 and TRBJ2-5; TRBD1 might be the D (5 bases). In germline, CDR1 is LNHDA, CDR2 SQIVND (reference sequence). This CDR3 comprises 14 residues. V gave up 2 bases and J gave up 5 bases, with 12 bases separating them. The CDR3 nucleotides read TGTGCCAGTAGTATAACCCAGGGCTGGGAGACCCAGTACTTC. Protein sequence: CASSITQGWETQYF.

The DNA for the CDR3 is TGTGCCAGCTCACGTGACAGGCTCAATTCACCCCTCCACTTT. Translation gives CASSRDRLNSPLHF. J is TRBJ1-6 and V is TRBV18; weak D call: TRBD1 (6 bases). From germline, CDR1 is KGHSH and CDR2 LQKENI. The V and J ends lost 4 bases and 7 bases respectively, with 11 bases between them. CDR3 length equals 14 residues.

The rearrangement uses TRBV9 and TRBJ2-7; 7 positions match TRBD1. In germline, CDR1 is SGDLS, CDR2 YYNGEE. V shed 3 bases and J 6 bases; nucleotides not matched to a gene: 3. The CDR3 is 12 amino acids. CDR3 in DNA: TGTGCCAGCAGCGGCACAGGGGTCGAGCAGTACTTC. Translated: CASSGTGVEQYF.

The chain couples TRBV7-2 to TRBJ1-2, with no clear D. Trimming stripped 5 bases from V and 6 bases from J, with 10 bases between. The CDR3 is 12 residues long. CDR1 is SGHTA, CDR2 FQGNSA, per germline. CDR3 nucleotides: TGTGCCAGCAGCCCCGGACTTCATGGCTACACCTTC. Translation: CASSPGLHGYTF.

The chain recombines TRBV13 with TRBJ2-5; 9 bases match TRBD2. The ends lost 1 base at V and 3 bases at J; junction bases unmatched: 3. This CDR3 has 15 residues. The V gene's germline CDR1 is PRHDT and CDR2 FYEKMQ (reference sequence). CDR3 bases: TGTGCCAGCAGCTTAGTATTAGCGGGGGAAGAGACCCAGTACTTC. Translating it yields CASSLVLAGEETQYF.

This chain connects TRBV18 to TRBJ2-5; 8 nucleotides match TRBD1. The junction had 1 base not matched to a gene; V was cut back by 4 bases and J by 0 bases. Germline lookup yields CDR1 KGHSH and CDR2 LQKENI. The CDR3 is made up of 14 amino acids. DNA of the CDR3: TGTGCCAGCTCACAGGGACAGGACCAAGAGACCCAGTACTTC. Encoded protein: CASSQGQDQETQYF.

V gene TRBV5-8 combines with J gene TRBJ2-5, with a tentative D call TRBD2 (6 bases). V lost 5 bases and J lost 4, with 12 bases in between. Germline V gene sequence: CDR1 SGHTS, CDR2 YDEGEE. The CDR3 is made up of 13 amino acids. The DNA for the CDR3 is TGTGCCAGCAGTTTTTTGGGGGGAGAGACCCAGTACTTC. Its translation is CASSFLGGETQYF. Using reference TRBV5-8 and TRBJ2-5 for the parts outside the CDR3, the full variable domain is EAGVTQSPTHLIKTRGQQATLRCSPISGHTSVYWYQQALGLGLQFLLWYDEGEERNRGNFPPRFSGRQFPNYSSELNVNALELEDSALYLCASSFLGGETQYFGPGTRLLVL.

The chain employs TRBV7-9 and TRBJ2-3; D remains ambiguous. The CDR3 is 12 amino acids. With 3 bases removed from V and 6 bases from J, the gap between germline ends came to 7 bases. Germline values: CDR1 SEHNR, CDR2 FQNEAQ (reference sequence). The CDR3 sequence is CASSFFPDTQYF. CDR3 nucleotides: TGTGCCAGCAGCTTTTTTCCTGATACGCAGTATTTT.

The table lists this clone with a few counts. J is TRBJ1-2 and V is TRBV5-1, with 9 bases fitting TRBD1. The CDR3 is 17 amino acids. Germline values: CDR1 SGHRS, CDR2 YFSETQ. V lost 6 bases, J lost 1 base, and 13 bases stayed unmatched. The CDR3 DNA reads TGCGCCAGCACGATTGGGACAGGGTTGAGTGGTAACTATGGCTACACCTTC. It translates to CASTIGTGLSGNYGYTF.

This clone was picked up a small number of times. The rearrangement uses TRBV28 and TRBJ2-7; 12 bases line up with TRBD1. Germline CDR1 reads MDHEN; CDR2 reads SYDVKM. The CDR3 runs to 14 residues. V shed 8 bases, J shed 6 bases, and the junction held 8 bases outside the gene matches. CDR3 residues: CASVTGTGGGEQYF. CDR3 DNA: TGTGCCAGCGTAACCGGGACAGGGGGCGGCGAGCAGTACTTC.

The rearrangement uses TRBV6-1 and TRBJ2-3; 10 nucleotides agree with TRBD1. V shed 4 bases, J shed 7 bases, and the junction held 11 bases outside the gene matches. The CDR3 covers 16 residues. The germline V gene encodes CDR1 MNHNS and CDR2 SASEGT. CDR3 bases: TGTGCCAGCAGTGGGTTTCCCGGACAGGGGGTTCATACGCAGTATTTT. This gives the protein CASSGFPGQGVHTQYF.

The rearrangement uses TRBV7-9 and TRBJ2-7, with TRBD1 matching 10 bases. V lost 5 bases to trimming and J lost 0 bases; unmatched junction nucleotides: 4. The CDR3 length is 15 residues. Germline lookup yields CDR1 SEHNR and CDR2 FQNEAQ (reference sequence). CDR3 nucleotides: TGTGCCAGCAGCCGGGACAGGGGAGCCTCCTACGAGCAGTACGTC. This codes for CASSRDRGASYEQYV.

The CDR3 here is CASSPVQGAGGMSQHF. CDR3 in DNA: TGTGCCAGTAGCCCCGTACAGGGGGCGGGCGGGATGTCCCAGCATTTT. The V and J genes are TRBV19 and TRBJ1-5; 9 nucleotides match TRBD1. Unmatched junction bases numbered 17, after V lost 6 bases and J lost 11 bases. CDR1 is LNHDA, CDR2 SQIVND, per germline (reference sequence). The CDR3 consists of 16 residues.

The chain combines TRBV29-1 with TRBJ2-2; tentatively, D is TRBD2 (7 bases). This CDR3 is built from 15 residues. CDR1 is SQVTM and CDR2 is ANQGSEA in the germline V gene. CDR3 sequence reads: CTIKEGGGNTGELFF. CDR3 bases: TGCACCATTAAGGAGGGGGGGGGAAACACCGGGGAGCTGTTTTTT.

This clone has a single count. This chain uses TRBV29-1 with TRBJ2-1; no clear D. The germline CDR1 and CDR2 sequences are SQVTM and ANQGSEA. Trimming took 5 bases from V and 7 from J, leaving 12 bases between them. This CDR3 is 12 amino acids long. This chain's CDR3 is CSVTVLGNEQFF. The CDR3 region has the DNA TGCAGCGTTACTGTCCTCGGGAATGAGCAGTTCTTC.

This sequence joins TRBV7-2 and TRBJ2-7, with TRBD1 matching over 11 bases. CDR3 length equals 15 residues. J gave up 3 bases and V 2 bases, and 3 bases lay outside the gene matches. Germline V lookup: CDR1 SGHTA, CDR2 FQGNSA. The CDR3 region is CASSLWGTGGYEQYF. The CDR3 nucleotides are TGTGCCAGCAGCTTATGGGGGACAGGGGGCTACGAGCAGTACTTC.

The chain couples TRBV6-5 to TRBJ2-2; a possible D gene is TRBD2 (5 bases). V lost 7 bases to trimming and J lost 7 bases, with 10 bases between them. There are 12 residues in the CDR3. From germline, CDR1 is MNHEY and CDR2 SVGAGI. This chain's CDR3 is CASTRGNGELFF. Here the CDR3 DNA reads TGTGCCAGCACCCGGGGTAACGGGGAGCTGTTTTTT.

With respect to this clone: This same CDR3 is encoded by further DNA sequences in the sample. J is TRBJ2-7 and V is TRBV6-5; no firm D call. Trimming took 0 bases from V and 4 from J, leaving 4 bases between them. The CDR3 contains 12 residues. From germline, CDR1 is MNHEY and CDR2 SVGAGI. CDR3 in amino acids: CASSYSRYEQYF. CDR3 DNA sequence: TGTGCCAGCAGTTACTCCCGGTACGAGCAGTACTTC.

The V gene is TRBV5-1, the J gene TRBJ2-1, with D possibly TRBD1 on 5 matching bases. V was clipped by 0 bases and J by 7 bases, with 5 bases between them. The CDR3 totals 12 residues. Germline CDR1 reads SGHRS; CDR2 reads YFSETQ. The CDR3 reads CASSLAGNEQFF. The CDR3 DNA is TGCGCCAGCAGCTTGGCAGGGAATGAGCAGTTCTTC.

The chain combines TRBV6-5 with TRBJ1-1, with 8 bases aligning to TRBD1. CDR1 and CDR2 (germline): MNHEY, SVGAGI. The CDR3 loop spans 13 amino acids. V shed 10 bases and J 0 bases; nucleotides not matched to a gene: 4. CDR3 bases: TGTGCCACCCGGACAGGGATGAACACTGAAGCTTTCTTT. Its translation is CATRTGMNTEAFF.

This clone was detected a few times. V is TRBV6-4 and J is TRBJ1-6; tentatively, D is TRBD1 (6 bases). The CDR3 covers 13 residues. V shed 4 bases and J shed 5 bases, with 6 bases lying between them. Germline lookup yields CDR1 MRHNA and CDR2 SNTAGT. The CDR3 DNA is TGTGCCAGCAGTGGACAGGATAATTCACCCCTCCACTTT. It translates to CASSGQDNSPLHF.

This CDR3 is CASSYSTDRNYGYTF. CDR3 nucleotides: TGTGCCAGCAGTTACTCTACTGACAGAAACTATGGCTACACCTTC. The rearrangement joins TRBV6-5 to TRBJ1-2, with a tentative D call TRBD1 (5 bases). CDR3 length: 15 amino acids. From germline, CDR1 is MNHEY and CDR2 SVGAGI. Trimming took 0 bases from V and 2 from J, leaving 10 bases between them.

This rearrangement joins TRBV19 to TRBJ1-2, with D possibly matching TRBD1 (5 bases). The CDR3 loop spans 14 amino acids. V was pared by 3 bases and J by 3 bases, with 11 bases between. Germline V gene lookup returns CDR1 LNHDA and CDR2 SQIVND (reference sequence). The CDR3 spells CASSMSGGDYGYTF. The CDR3 coding sequence is TGTGCCAGTAGTATGAGCGGGGGTGACTATGGCTACACCTTC.

The chain is built from TRBV30 and TRBJ1-1, with D hard to call. The CDR3 consists of 13 residues. Trimming stripped 1 base from V and 6 bases from J, with 12 bases between. Germline CDR1 reads GTSNPN; CDR2 reads SVGIG (reference sequence). The CDR3 DNA reads TGTGCCTGGAGTGCCGGGAATGGGGCTGAAGCTTTCTTT. Its protein product is CAWSAGNGAEAFF.

With respect to this clone: An end of the junction does not agree with germline; a read error may underlie this. The chain links TRBV28 to TRBJ1-2; D unresolved. Germline V gene lookup returns CDR1 MDHEN and CDR2 SYDVKM. This CDR3 has 14 residues. This CDR3 reads CASSLPGRNFGYTF. CDR3 DNA: TGTGCCAGCAGTTTACCCGGGAGAAACTTTGGCTACACCTTC.

This clone has only a few counts. The rearrangement uses TRBV5-4 and TRBJ2-2; tentative D call: TRBD2 (6 bases). The germline V and J ends were trimmed by 4 bases and 8 bases, with 15 bases remaining between them. Germline V gene lookup returns CDR1 SGHNT and CDR2 YYREEE (reference sequence). The CDR3 is made up of 14 amino acids. The CDR3 bases are TGTGCCAGCAGCCCTTGGTCGGCGGGGGGGGAGCTGTTTTTT. This codes for CASSPWSAGGELFF.

This clone was counted only a few times. The J gene is TRBJ2-7, the V gene TRBV25-1, with 7 bases matching TRBD2. CDR3 length: 16 residues. V lost 5 bases and J lost 5; bases outside the gene matches: 15. Germline V gene sequence: CDR1 MGHDK, CDR2 SYGVNS. The CDR3: CASSSLGAGSYDEQYF. The CDR3 nucleotides are TGTGCCAGCAGTTCTTTAGGAGCGGGGTCCTATGACGAGCAGTACTTC.

The gene calls are TRBV9 and TRBJ2-7; 12 bases align to TRBD2. V was clipped by 3 bases and J by 4 bases; unmatched bases: 5. The germline V gene encodes CDR1 SGDLS and CDR2 YYNGEE. The CDR3 covers 15 residues. The CDR3 nucleotides are TGTGCCAGCAGCGCGACTAGCGGGGGATTGTACGAGCAGTACTTC. Protein product: CASSATSGGLYEQYF.

The rearrangement joins TRBV6-5 to TRBJ2-7, with 7 bases aligning to TRBD1. V gave up 6 bases and J gave up 5 bases; unmatched junction bases: 4. Germline CDR1 reads MNHEY; CDR2 reads SVGAGI. The CDR3 runs 12 residues. The chain's CDR3 is CASSPQGDEQYF. CDR3 sequence (DNA): TGTGCCAGCAGCCCCCAGGGGGACGAGCAGTACTTC.

The chain joins TRBV10-2 to TRBJ1-2; D gene unclear. V was shortened by 0 bases and J by 4 bases, with 12 bases between the two germline ends. Germline V CDR1 and CDR2: WSHSY, SAAADI. This CDR3 has 15 amino acids. The CDR3 region has the DNA TGCGCCAGCAGTGAGTCTAGGAACAGCTTCTATGGCTACACCTTC. Residues: CASSESRNSFYGYTF.